Detailed here is one T cell receptor (beta chain). Antigen specificity is unknown. This entry belongs to a study of CD8+CD57+ T cells in acquired aplastic anemia. As for the study in general: Average CD4+ read depth in healthy donors was some 11 million reads.

The CDR3 sequence is 16 residues long. CDR1 and CDR2 from the germline V gene are SGHVS and FNYEAQ. J was trimmed by 5 bases and V by 5 bases; bases with no gene match: 6. Findings and caveats of the study: It was found that some 30 CD8+ CDR3 sequences were shared between patients and controls.

Genomic DNA, the template, was used for profiling of the TCR beta VDJ and CDR3. TCRdb re-called the reads with MiXCR, one entry per CDR3 protein. This sample yields roughly 180,000 distinct CDR3 sequences, of which less than 55% are seen a single time; under 3.5% belongs to the top ten. Sample: sorted CD4+, CD8+, or CD8+CD57+ T cells (not recorded which) from PBMCs. This sequence was found in a human donor in good health. The chain has TRBV7-6 and TRBJ2-5; TRBD2 aligns across 15 bases. The CDR3 is CASSKGLAGGPETQYF. CDR3 DNA sequence: TGTGCCAGCAGCAAAGGACTAGCGGGGGGGCCCGAGACCCAGTACTTC.